This TCR beta chain was identified in a study of shared clonotypes between healthy human individuals. The overall study: Three CD4 naive, three CD4 memory, two CD8 naive and one CD8 memory plate were used per donor.

Clones were sequenced by immunoSEQ multiplex PCR, and TCRdb holds only the in-frame ones, with some missing. The sample lists over 2 million clones; about 94% were seen once. Whole-study results and caveats: Relative to clonotypes present in all four donors, those not shared had lower generation probabilities.

With respect to this clone: Antigen specificity is unknown.

Naive CD8 cells, CD45RO-negative and positively selected for CCR7, excluded terminally differentiated effector memory CD45RA+ cells. From germline, CDR1 is MGHRA and CDR2 YSYEKL. The V and J ends lost 4 bases and 7 bases respectively, with 11 bases between them. The CDR3 sequence is 12 residues long. This receptor was obtained from a man between 18 and 29 years old in good health. The chain is built from TRBV4-1 and TRBJ2-7; a possible D gene is TRBD2 (6 bases). Sequencing used naive CD8+ T cells sorted from blood. The chain's CDR3 is CASSRVGREQYF. The CDR3 DNA follows: TGCGCCAGCAGCCGGGTGGGGAGGGAGCAGTACTTC.